This TCR beta chain was sequenced during a study of OX40 agonist ivuxolimab in advanced cancers. Study-wide context: Patients received ivuxolimab, an intravenous treatment, every 2 weeks at 0.01 to 10 mg/kg. Patients treated during dose escalation were battling hepatocellular carcinoma, melanoma, renal cell or head and neck cancer. Study-wide results and caveats: CD8+ T cells (on average) carried more expanded clones than CD4+ T cells.

This clone showed up just a few times. The antigen is undetermined. Trimming left V 2 bases short and J 5 bases short, with 7 bases between. The CDR3 spans 13 residues. Germline CDR1 SNHLY, CDR2 FYNNEI. Using immunoSEQ multiplex PCR, the repertoire was profiled, and TCRdb retains in-frame clones only, with some absent. Of about 8,900 clones listed, 65% to 70% are singletons. At cycle 4 day 1, cycle 7 day 1, and baseline, blood was sampled. The sample here was CD4+ or CD8+ T cells sorted from blood, taken in a trial of the OX40 agonist ivuxolimab. The receptor was isolated from an adult with an advanced solid tumor such as melanoma, head and neck, liver or kidney cancer. This sequence joins TRBV2 and TRBJ2-1; D perhaps matches TRBD2 (5 bases). The CDR3 loop is CASSELAHNEQFF. The CDR3 nucleotides read TGTGCCAGCAGTGAACTAGCCCACAATGAGCAGTTCTTC.